Listed below are T cell receptor beta chains from one sample, sequenced in a study of technical replicates of blood from a handful of donors. Sequencing used immunoSEQ multiplex PCR; TCRdb keeps in-frame clones, though not all of them. The table records about 66,000 clones, 88% of them present only once. The sequenced sample consisted of PBMCs. The receptor source for this set is a human donor in good health. Some clones in this sample may be carry-over from other donors' samples. Each CDR3 is given with its conserved first and last residue. A D gene is named only where the DNA matches it firmly. The listing skips clone size in some rows; elsewhere it reads once, few, many or a size class.

-	-	TRBV7-3	TRBJ2-7	TGTGCCAGCAGCTTATACACAGACGCCTCCTACGAGCAGTACTTC	CASSLYTDASYEQYF
-	-	TRBV9	TRBJ1-1	TGTGCCAGCAGCTCCCCCCGGGGAGGCCCGAACACTGAAGCTTTCTTT	CASSSPRGGPNTEAFF
-	few	TRBV5-6	TRBJ1-2	TGTGCCAGCAGCTTAGGAGGGGCCTATGGCTACACCTTC	CASSLGGAYGYTF
-	few	TRBV7-2	TRBJ2-7	TGTGCCAGCAGCTCCCGATTGACAGCCGAGCAGTACTTC	CASSSRLTAEQYF
TRBD1	-	TRBV9	TRBJ1-6	TGTGCCAGCAGCGTAGGGGCAGGGGGCCTATCCTATAATTCACCCCTCCACTTT	CASSVGAGGLSYNSPLHF
TRBD2	-	TRBV6-1	TRBJ2-1	TGTGCCAGCACTCCTCTAGCGGGAGGAACCAATGAGCAGTTCTTC	CASTPLAGGTNEQFF
TRBD1	-	TRBV5-6	TRBJ1-1	TGTGCCAGCAGCATACAGGGGGGCGGCTCTAAAGCTTTCTTT	CASSIQGGGSKAFF
-	-	TRBV19	TRBJ2-7	TGTGCCAGTAGTATTCGGAGCGGATTGTATTACGAGCAGTACTTC	CASSIRSGLYYEQYF
-	-	TRBV5-1	TRBJ1-2	TGCGCCAGCAGCACGGACAGTTTCCTCTATGGCTACACCTTC	CASSTDSFLYGYTF
-	-	TRBV5-1	TRBJ2-3	TGCGCCAGCAGCCCCCCCGACTCCAACTCACCCTATTTT	CASSPPDSNSPYF
TRBD1	-	TRBV5-5	TRBJ2-7	TGTGCCAGCAGCGGGTGGGACAGGGGCTCCTACGAGCAGTACTTC	CASSGWDRGSYEQYF
TRBD2	once	TRBV11-2	TRBJ2-7	TGTGCCAGCAGCACTTCCGGGACTACCTACGAGCAGTACTTC	CASSTSGTTYEQYF
TRBD2	-	TRBV7-8	TRBJ2-1	TGTGCCAGCAGCGCGACTAGCGGGAGGTCGAGAGAGCAGTTCTTC	CASSATSGRSREQFF
-	once	TRBV4-3	TRBJ2-7	TGCGCCAGCAGCCAAGATAGGGCGGGGACCTCCTACGAGCAGTACTTC	CASSQDRAGTSYEQYF
TRBD1	once	TRBV15	TRBJ1-5	TGTGCCACCAGCCGGGACCCCGGGACAGGCCCTCAGCCCCAGCATTTT	CATSRDPGTGPQPQHF
TRBD1	-	TRBV6-5	TRBJ1-5	TGTGCCAGCAGCAGGACAGGTTACGATCAGCCCCAGCATTTT	CASSRTGYDQPQHF
-	-	TRBV5-4	TRBJ1-6	TGTGCCAGCAGCATAAAACACCAGGATTCACCCCTCCACTTT	CASSIKHQDSPLHF
-	-	TRBV9	TRBJ1-3	TGTGCCAGCAGCGTAGACACCTTCTCTGGAAACACCATATATTTT	CASSVDTFSGNTIYF
TRBD1	-	TRBV5-1	TRBJ1-1	TGCGCCAGCAGCTACCGGACAGGCCTGGAAGCTTTCTTT	CASSYRTGLEAFF
-	-	TRBV10-1	TRBJ1-2	TGCGCCAGCAGTGAAGGTGTGCGACAGGTCTCTCCCTATGGCTACACCTTC	CASSEGVRQVSPYGYTF
TRBD1	-	TRBV18	TRBJ1-5	TGTGCCAGCTCACCCGGGACAGGGGGATGGAAGCCCCAGCATTTT	CASSPGTGGWKPQHF
-	-	TRBV9	TRBJ1-1	TGTGCCAGCAGCCCCGGAGGGAGAAACACTGAAGCTTTCTTT	CASSPGGRNTEAFF
-	-	TRBV4-3	TRBJ2-2	TGCGCCAGCAGCCAAGAGACGGGAGTGGGGCGGGAGCTGTTTTTT	CASSQETGVGRELFF
-	once	TRBV12-2	TRBJ2-1	TGTGCAAGTCGCTTAGCGGGACCCGGGGGGGCCGGTGGAAATGAGCAGTTCTTC	CASRLAGPGGAGGNEQFF
TRBD2	-	TRBV7-9	TRBJ2-5	TGTGCCAGCAGCCGGGGGGTGTTGGAGACCCAGTACTTC	CASSRGVLETQYF
TRBD2	-	TRBV5-4	TRBJ2-1	TGTGCCAGCAGCTTTCTACTAGCGGGAGTTGGGGAGCAGTTCTTC	CASSFLLAGVGEQFF
-	-	TRBV9	TRBJ2-2	TGTGCCAGCAGCCCCGAAGGGGGGGGACCTGGGGAGCTGTTTTTT	CASSPEGGGPGELFF
TRBD1	-	TRBV6-1	TRBJ1-2	TGTGCCAGCATCGGGGCGACAGGGAGCTATGGCTACACCTTC	CASIGATGSYGYTF
TRBD2	-	TRBV4-3	TRBJ2-7	TGCGCCAGCAGCCAAGATTGGGCTAGCGGGAGCTACGAGCAGTACTTC	CASSQDWASGSYEQYF
-	-	TRBV12-5	TRBJ1-2	TGTGCTAGTGGTATAGGACAGAACTATGGCTACACCTTC	CASGIGQNYGYTF
-	-	TRBV18	TRBJ2-5	TGTGCCAGCTCACCCATGGTGCAGGGTGTGAAGACCCAGTACTTC	CASSPMVQGVKTQYF
TRBD1	-	TRBV6-5	TRBJ2-7	TGTGCCAGCTCTCGCCGGGACAGGGGTGACGAGCAGTACTTC	CASSRRDRGDEQYF
-	-	TRBV19	TRBJ1-1	TGTGCCAGTAGTATTCCCACGGGAGCTGAAGCTTTCTTT	CASSIPTGAEAFF
TRBD2	-	TRBV18	TRBJ2-2	TGTGCCAGCTCACGGGGCAGACTAGCGGGAATCACCGGGGAGCTGTTTTTT	CASSRGRLAGITGELFF
TRBD1	-	TRBV13	TRBJ2-7	TGTGCCAGCAGCTTACCACAGGGGGCGGGGGAGCAGTACTTC	CASSLPQGAGEQYF
TRBD1	-	TRBV19	TRBJ1-5	TGTGCCAGTAGTAGACAGGGGGCGGGCAATCAGCCCCAGCATTTT	CASSRQGAGNQPQHF
-	-	TRBV7-2	TRBJ1-1	TGTGCCAGCAGCCCCAACAGGGACCTCCCGGGAGCTTTCTTT	CASSPNRDLPGAFF
TRBD1	few	TRBV7-2	TRBJ1-6	TGTGCCAGCAGGGGGAGGACAGGGGGGCATTCACCCCTCCACTTT	CASRGRTGGHSPLHF
-	-	TRBV9	TRBJ1-6	TGTGCCAGCAGCCCACCGGGGGAGAATTCACCCCTCCACTTT	CASSPPGENSPLHF
TRBD2	-	TRBV9	TRBJ2-1	TGTGCCAGCAGCTTAACGGGCGGGAGAACTGTTGAGCAGTTCTTC	CASSLTGGRTVEQFF
TRBD1	few	TRBV18	TRBJ1-2	TGTGCCAGCTCACCGGGACAGATAAATGGCTACACCTTC	CASSPGQINGYTF
-	-	TRBV6-1	TRBJ2-7	TGTGCCAGCAGTGCCCGGGAGCGTATCTACGAGCAGTACTTC	CASSARERIYEQYF
-	-	TRBV5-6	TRBJ2-3	TGTGCCAGCAGCCGACTAGTTTCTTCAGGCACAGATACGCAGTATTTT	CASSRLVSSGTDTQYF
TRBD1	-	TRBV6-5	TRBJ1-1	TGTGCCAGCAGGGGGACAGGGTACACTGAAGCTTTCTTT	CASRGTGYTEAFF
-	-	TRBV6-5	TRBJ1-1	TGTGCCAGCAGCTCCCGCACTGAAGCTTTCTTT	CASSSRTEAFF
-	-	TRBV7-9	TRBJ2-7	TGTGCCAGCAGCCCGACCGCGATCGCCTGGAGTTACGAGCAGTACTTC	CASSPTAIAWSYEQYF
TRBD1	-	TRBV7-2	TRBJ1-2	TGTGCCAGCAGCCCACGGGGGACAGCCAACTATGGCTACACCTTC	CASSPRGTANYGYTF
TRBD1	-	TRBV7-2	TRBJ2-2	TGTGCCAGCAGCTCAATACAGGGGGCAACCGGGGAGCTGTTTTTT	CASSSIQGATGELFF
TRBD2	-	TRBV9	TRBJ2-2	TGTGCCAGCAGCCTCCAAGCGGGAGGGGTGGGCGGGGAGCTGTTTTTT	CASSLQAGGVGGELFF
TRBD1	-	TRBV19	TRBJ2-2	TGTGCCAGTGACCGGGACAGGGGCACCGGGGAGCTGTTTTTT	CASDRDRGTGELFF
-	-	TRBV29-1	TRBJ1-2	TGCAGCGTTGTACCGATCAGGGAAAACTATGGCTACACCTTC	CSVVPIRENYGYTF
-	-	TRBV4-3	TRBJ2-7	TGCGCCAGCAGCCAAGATTATGTAGCCTACGAGCAGTACTTC	CASSQDYVAYEQYF
-	-	TRBV4-1	TRBJ1-4	TGCGCCAGCAGCCAAGATACACAGGCTAATGAAAAACTGTTTTTT	CASSQDTQANEKLFF
TRBD1	-	TRBV5-1	TRBJ2-2	TGCGCCAGCAGCTTGGTCGGGACAGGGAATTCCGGGGAGCTGTTTTTT	CASSLVGTGNSGELFF
TRBD1	-	TRBV29-1	TRBJ2-3	TGCAGCGCCAGGGGGACCCTCACAGATACGCAGTATTTT	CSARGTLTDTQYF
-	-	TRBV6-5	TRBJ2-7	TGTGCCAGCAGTACGGACAGCCACTACGAGCAGTACTTC	CASSTDSHYEQYF